The sequence of this TCR beta chain was determined in a study of shared clonotypes between healthy human individuals. With regard to this clone: Its antigen is as yet unknown.

This CDR3 has 13 residues. V was trimmed by 3 bases and J by 3 bases, leaving 7 bases between them. Germline CDR1 is LGHNA and CDR2 is YSLEER. CD45RO-negative cells were positively selected for CCR7, leaving out terminally differentiated effector memory CD45RA+ cells. Each sample came from a Caucasian adult donor living in Nashville, Tennessee. Notes on the study in general: In several donors, about 5% of naive CD4 clonotypes appeared in common. The study drew on few donors, limiting represented genetic and exposure-history diversity. The study generally estimated greater richness for naive than memory subsets.

Libraries were prepared by immunoSEQ multiplex PCR; TCRdb keeps only in-frame clonotypes and omits some of them. The sample carries roughly 810,000 clones, roughly 96% recorded once. The rearrangement uses TRBV4-3 and TRBJ2-3; no reliable D call. What was sequenced was naive CD8+ T cells sorted from blood. This TCR was sampled from a man aged 25-45 years in good health. This CDR3 reads CASSHQRTDTQYF. In DNA form, the CDR3 reads TGCGCCAGCAGCCATCAGAGGACAGATACGCAGTATTTT.